Below, 25 T cell receptor beta chains from the same sample are listed, as sequenced in a study of blood T cell repertoires in COVID-19. The table came from immunoSEQ multiplex PCR; TCRdb's copy has only in-frame clones and leaves some out. The repertoire includes under 250,000 clones, 80% to 85% of them detected once, and over 1.5% sits in the top ten. The sequenced material came from peripheral blood. The receptors stem from a woman aged 35 to 49 who had recovered from COVID-19.

This clone was seen a handful of times. This chain uses TRBV19 with TRBJ2-5, with 9 bases matching TRBD2. Per the germline V gene, CDR1 is LNHDA and CDR2 is SQIVND (reference sequence). The CDR3 has 14 residues. Unmatched junction bases numbered 4, after V lost 3 bases and J lost 5 bases. CDR3 bases: TGTGCCAGTAGTATTTCGCTAGCGGGGGAGACCCAGTACTTC. Protein: CASSISLAGETQYF. The full variable domain, completed using reference TRBV19 and TRBJ2-5, is DGGITQSPKYLFRKEGQNVTLSCEQNLNHDAMYWYRQDPGQGLRLIYYSQIVNDFQKGDIAEGYSVSREKKESFPLTVTSAQKNPTAFYLCASSISLAGETQYFGPGTRLLVL.

This chain uses TRBV5-6 with TRBJ2-7, with D possibly being TRBD2 (5 bases). V was clipped by 1 base and J by 2 bases, with 10 bases between them. Germline loops: CDR1 SGHDT, CDR2 YYEEEE. The CDR3 is 14 amino acids. CDR3 sequence (DNA): TGTGCCAGCAGCTTGCCGGGGAGCGCCTACGAGCAGTACTTC. Translation: CASSLPGSAYEQYF.

The V gene is TRBV19, the J gene TRBJ1-2; D gene uncertain. V was shortened by 5 bases and J by 4 bases, with 14 bases between the two germline ends. The CDR3 extends over 14 amino acids. Per the germline V gene, CDR1 is LNHDA and CDR2 is SQIVND (reference sequence). The CDR3: CASSRREAIYGYTF. In nucleotides, the CDR3 is TGTGCCAGTAGTCGCCGCGAGGCTATCTATGGCTACACCTTC.

This chain connects TRBV28 to TRBJ2-3; 8 bases align to TRBD1. The CDR3 is 17 residues long. Germline CDR1 is MDHEN and CDR2 is SYDVKM. With V trimmed by 2 bases and J by 0 bases, 7 bases remained unmatched. Written as DNA, the CDR3 is TGTGCCAGCAGTTTAGGCCTCGGACAGGGAAGCACAGATACGCAGTATTTT. Its protein is CASSLGLGQGSTDTQYF. The variable domain in full, completed from reference TRBV28 and TRBJ2-3, reads DVKVTQSSRYLVKRTGEKVFLECVQDMDHENMFWYRQDPGLGLRLIYFSYDVKMKEKGDIPEGYSVSREKKERFSLILESASTNQTSMYLCASSLGLGQGSTDTQYFGPGTRLTVL.

This CDR3 is CASSLGGNYGYTF. Written as DNA, the CDR3 is TGTGCCAGCAGCTTGGGGGGCAACTATGGCTACACCTTC. The rearrangement links TRBV5-4 to TRBJ1-2, with D perhaps TRBD1 (5 bases). Trimming left V 0 bases short and J 2 bases short, with 5 bases between. Germline V gene data show CDR1 as SGHNT and CDR2 as YYREEE (reference sequence). The CDR3 is 13 amino acids.

This clone was observed once. This chain joins TRBV28 and TRBJ2-7, with D possibly being TRBD2 (5 bases). The length of the CDR3 is 13 residues. V was clipped by 3 bases and J by 7 bases, with 13 bases between them. The germline CDR1 and CDR2 sequences are MDHEN and SYDVKM. In nucleotides, the CDR3 is TGTGCCAGCAGTTTGCCGACTTCGGGGGAGCAGTACTTC. This encodes CASSLPTSGEQYF.

This clone occurred once. The CDR3 DNA reads as TGTGCCAGCACCCGGGACTCGATTTACAATGAGCAGTTCTTC. It is translated as CASTRDSIYNEQFF. The chain combines TRBV5-6 with TRBJ2-1, with D tentatively TRBD2 (6 bases). The CDR3 extends over 14 amino acids. Germline V gene data show CDR1 as SGHDT and CDR2 as YYEEEE. Between the trimmed V and J ends, which lost 6 bases and 4 bases, there was a span of 14 bases. Combining the CDR3 with reference TRBV5-6 and TRBJ2-1 gives the whole variable domain DAGVTQSPTHLIKTRGQQVTLRCSPKSGHDTVSWYQQALGQGPQFIFQYYEEEERQRGNFPDRFSGHQFPNYSSELNVNALLLGDSALYLCASTRDSIYNEQFFGPGTRLTVL.

V usage is TRBV28 and J usage is TRBJ1-2; possible D gene TRBD1, 5 bases. Trimming took 6 bases from V and 2 from J, leaving 19 bases between them. Germline CDR1 is MDHEN and CDR2 is SYDVKM. There are 16 residues in the CDR3. The CDR3 here is CASRRLQGLGNYGYTF. For the CDR3, the DNA is TGTGCCAGCAGGCGTCTCCAGGGACTAGGGAACTATGGCTACACCTTC.

This chain uses TRBV28 with TRBJ1-5, with TRBD1 matching 8 bases. Germline V CDR1 and CDR2: MDHEN, SYDVKM. The J segment lost 1 base and the V segment lost 7 bases, leaving 15 bases of the junction unmatched. The CDR3 is 18 amino acids. The CDR3 protein is CASTLEGTGLQSNQPQHF. In DNA, the CDR3 is TGTGCCAGCACCCTCGAGGGGACAGGTTTACAGAGCAATCAGCCCCAGCATTTT. Complete variable domain (other parts from reference TRBV28 and TRBJ1-5): DVKVTQSSRYLVKRTGEKVFLECVQDMDHENMFWYRQDPGLGLRLIYFSYDVKMKEKGDIPEGYSVSREKKERFSLILESASTNQTSMYLCASTLEGTGLQSNQPQHFGDGTRLSIL.

V usage is TRBV5-1 and J usage is TRBJ1-5, with D unresolved. From germline, CDR1 is SGHRS and CDR2 YFSETQ. CDR3 size: 16 residues. V was clipped by 4 bases and J by 4 bases, with 18 bases between them. The CDR3 loop is CASSLGSGSGNQPQHF. CDR3 sequence (DNA): TGCGCCAGCAGCCTGGGGAGCGGGTCTGGTAATCAGCCCCAGCATTTT.

This chain joins TRBV30 and TRBJ1-6; D ambiguous. Trimming took 6 bases from V and 0 from J, leaving 9 bases between them. The CDR3 has 14 amino acids. Looked up from germline, CDR1 is GTSNPN and CDR2 is SVGIG (reference sequence). CDR3 protein: CACLYGSYNSPLHF. DNA for the CDR3: TGTGCCTGCCTCTACGGCTCCTATAATTCACCCCTCCACTTT.

V is TRBV5-4 and J is TRBJ1-2; D perhaps matches TRBD1 (5 bases). The germline V gene has CDR1 SGHNT and CDR2 YYREEE (reference sequence). Trimming removed 2 bases at V and 7 bases at J, with 9 bases between. This CDR3 contains 12 residues. The CDR3 protein is CASSFSGAGYTF. CDR3 nucleotides: TGTGCCAGCAGCTTTAGTGGGGCTGGCTACACCTTC.

This clone appeared once. This chain connects TRBV18 to TRBJ1-5; TRBD1 agrees at 9 bases. The CDR3 contains 13 residues. Germline V gene data show CDR1 as KGHSH and CDR2 as LQKENI. The CDR3 loop reads CATGTGLEQPQHF. The CDR3, as DNA: TGTGCAACCGGGACAGGGCTAGAACAGCCCCAGCATTTT.

This rearrangement joins TRBV2 to TRBJ1-3; D gene unclear. This CDR3 is 14 amino acids long. Trimming removed 6 bases from V and 0 bases from J, with 9 bases in between. CDR1 and CDR2 (germline): SNHLY, FYNNEI. CDR3 nucleotides: TGTGCCAGCAGCCCGGGATTCTCTGGAAACACCATATATTTT. It codes for CASSPGFSGNTIYF.

The chain is built from TRBV11-2 and TRBJ2-2, with TRBD1 identical over 7 bases. The CDR3 contains 17 residues. Germline CDR1 and CDR2: SGHAT and FQNNGV. V shed 5 bases and J 4 bases; nucleotides not matched to a gene: 13. As DNA, the CDR3 is TGTGCCAGCAGCCCCATGGGCAGGGGGAGACTCACCGGGGAGCTGTTTTTT. It is translated as CASSPMGRGRLTGELFF.

Worth noting for this clone: The same CDR3 can be traced to other DNA sequences in this sample. The chain joins TRBV2 to TRBJ2-7; 10 bases line up with TRBD1. CDR1 and CDR2 from the germline V gene are SNHLY and FYNNEI. The CDR3 covers 12 residues. The V and J ends lost 8 bases and 4 bases, in that order; junction bases with no gene match: 2. CDR3 loop: CASRDRGYEQYF. In DNA form, the CDR3 reads TGTGCCAGCCGGGACAGGGGATACGAGCAGTACTTC. Filled out from reference TRBV2 and TRBJ2-7, the complete variable domain reads EPEVTQTPSHQVTQMGQEVILRCVPISNHLYFYWYRQILGQKVEFLVSFYNNEISEKSEIFDDQFSVERPDGSNFTLKIRSTKLEDSAMYFCASRDRGYEQYFGPGTRLTVT.

This rearrangement joins TRBV11-2 to TRBJ1-5; D not resolved. The germline V gene encodes CDR1 SGHAT and CDR2 FQNNGV. This CDR3 is built from 14 residues. Trimming left V 1 base short and J 11 bases short, with 15 bases between. The CDR3 here is CASSLGASASAQHF. CDR3 DNA: TGTGCCAGCAGCTTAGGGGCCAGTGCTTCGGCCCAGCATTTT.

The chain links TRBV12-3 or TRBV12-4 to TRBJ1-2; no clear D. The CDR3 runs to 12 residues. V gave up 2 bases and J gave up 4 bases, with 5 bases separating them. Here the CDR3 reads CASSLQIYGYTF. The CDR3, as DNA: TGTGCCAGCAGTTTACAGATCTATGGCTACACCTTC.

As for this clone: This may be a read error: a much more frequent sequence differs by one nucleotide. The chain has TRBV2 and TRBJ2-3; TRBD1 might be the D (5 bases). The V gene's germline CDR1 is SNHLY and CDR2 FYNNEI. The CDR3 runs to 13 residues. The V end lost 5 bases, the J end lost 4 bases, and 10 bases lay between the germline ends. The CDR3: CASSRDRADTQYF. The CDR3 nucleotides are TGTGCCAGCAGTCGCGACAGAGCAGATACGCAGTATTTT.

This clone turned up a few times. For the CDR3, the DNA is TGTGCCATCAGTGAGGCGACAGGGAACACTGAAGCTTTCTTT. Residues: CAISEATGNTEAFF. The chain recombines TRBV10-3 with TRBJ1-1, with a possible D match to TRBD1 (6 bases). The CDR3 has 14 residues. V lost 2 bases and J 1 base, leaving 8 bases between the germline ends. CDR1 is ENHRY and CDR2 is SYGVKD in the germline V gene.

The V call is TRBV2, the J call TRBJ1-5; a weak D match, TRBD1 (5 bases). The CDR3 contains 15 residues. Germline assignment: CDR1 SNHLY and CDR2 FYNNEI. Trimming took 5 bases from V and 0 from J, leaving 11 bases between them. The CDR3 loop is CASSPQGYSNQPQHF. The DNA for the CDR3 is TGTGCCAGCAGTCCCCAGGGATATAGCAATCAGCCCCAGCATTTT.

The rearrangement joins TRBV4-1 to TRBJ1-2, with TRBD1 as a possible D gene (5 bases). The CDR3 extends over 15 amino acids. V lost 4 bases to trimming and J lost 5 bases, with 17 bases between them. Germline values: CDR1 MGHRA, CDR2 YSYEKL. CDR3 sequence reads: CASSPNSLDSYGYTF. CDR3 nucleotides: TGCGCCAGCAGCCCCAACTCCCTCGACAGTTATGGCTACACCTTC.

The chain is built from TRBV10-3 and TRBJ1-6; TRBD1 is a possible D gene (6 bases). V was trimmed by 11 bases and J by 6 bases, leaving 20 bases between them. The CDR3 is 15 amino acids. Germline V lookup: CDR1 ENHRY, CDR2 SYGVKD. CDR3 residues: CARNRSEGGNSPLHF. CDR3 nucleotides: TGTGCCCGCAACCGGTCAGAAGGGGGTAATTCACCCCTCCACTTT.

J is TRBJ2-6 and V is TRBV14; possibly TRBD1 for D (6 bases). V lost 4 bases to trimming and J lost 3 bases, with 16 bases between them. Germline V lookup: CDR1 SGHDN, CDR2 FVKESK. CDR3 size: 17 residues. CDR3 sequence (DNA): TGTGCCAGCAGCCCCCCGGGACACCCGCTTGGGGCCAACGTCCTGACTTTC. This sequence encodes CASSPPGHPLGANVLTF.

The J gene is TRBJ2-7, the V gene TRBV5-1; possibly TRBD2 for D (5 bases). Germline V gene data show CDR1 as SGHRS and CDR2 as YFSETQ. This CDR3 is 12 amino acids long. Deletions cut 4 bases from V and 4 bases from J, with 9 bases between. CDR3 bases: TGCGCCAGCAGCATCGGGAAGTACGAGCAGTACTTC. Protein: CASSIGKYEQYF.